These T cell receptor beta chains were read from a single sample in a study of OX40 agonist ivuxolimab in advanced cancers. The protocol was immunoSEQ multiplex PCR, while the TCRdb copy is restricted to in-frame clones and leaves out a portion. The data show approximately 15,000 clones, about 80% seen once. The sample in question was CD4+ or CD8+ T cells sorted from blood, obtained in a trial of the OX40 agonist ivuxolimab. The receptors come from an adult with an advanced solid tumor such as melanoma, head and neck, liver or kidney cancer. Both conserved end residues are part of each CDR3. The D gene is left open where the match is weak. Where a row states a size, it is once, few, many or the class of an expanded clone; other rows omit it.

NA	NA	TRBV21-1	TRBJ2-3	TGTGCCAGCGGCCCCCCGGAGGCGGGATCAGGCACAGATACGCAGTATTTT	CASGPPEAGSGTDTQYF
NA	NA	TRBV27	TRBJ2-4	TGTGCCAGCAGATACGGGGGCCAACAGTACTTC	CASRYGGQQYF
TRBD2	NA	TRBV5-1	TRBJ2-1	TGCGCCAGCAGGGGACTAGCGGAGTACAATGAGCAGTTCTTC	CASRGLAEYNEQFF
TRBD1	NA	TRBV4-1	TRBJ2-5	TGCGCCAGCAGCCAAGCCGGACAGGCCAGGCCAGAGACCCAGTACTTC	CASSQAGQARPETQYF
NA	NA	TRBV27	TRBJ2-1	TGTGCCAGCAGTTTGGCAGTCTACAATGAGCAGTTCTTC	CASSLAVYNEQFF
NA	NA	TRBV5-4	TRBJ1-2	TGTGCCAGCAGCCCCGCGGATATCCGCGGTGGCTACACCTTC	CASSPADIRGGYTF
TRBD1	NA	TRBV7-9	TRBJ2-5	TGTGCCAGCAGCCACAGACAGGGCCACCAAGAGACCCAGTACTTC	CASSHRQGHQETQYF
NA	once	TRBV4-3	TRBJ1-1	TGCGCCAGCAGCCAACAGGACCGCGCTTTCTTT	CASSQQDRAFF
NA	NA	TRBV27	TRBJ2-7	TGTGCCAGCAGCTCGACTTACGAGCAGTACTTC	CASSSTYEQYF
TRBD1	NA	TRBV29-1	TRBJ2-7	TGCAGCGTTCGAACCGGGACAGGGACCCACGAGCAGTACTTC	CSVRTGTGTHEQYF
NA	NA	TRBV27	TRBJ1-6	TGTGCCAGCAGCCACACCGGGTCTGGATCACCCCTCCACTTT	CASSHTGSGSPLHF